This T cell receptor (beta chain) is drawn from a study of blood T cells in healthy people across ages. Study observations and caveats: Naive T cell percentage strongly correlated with TCR beta diversity.

Notes on this clonotype: Its cognate antigen is unknown.

The second PCR ran roughly 7 to 12 cycles with a sample-barcoded 5' primer and J-beta primers. All cDNA molecules were each tagged by a template-switch adaptor with 12 random nucleotides. TCRdb processed the 5' RACE reads anew with MiXCR; each CDR3 protein has one entry. Altogether around 1,000,000 distinct CDR3 sequences are present, less than 45% being singletons, with the ten largest covering about 12%. The length of the CDR3 is 19 residues. V was pared by 2 bases and J by 3 bases, with 23 bases between. Germline-derived CDR1 and CDR2 are LGHNA and YNFKEQ. This clonotype was obtained from a man aged 18 to 29 in good health. Sequencing used blood. This sequence joins TRBV4-2 and TRBJ2-1; TRBD1 might be the D (5 bases). CDR3 in amino acids: CASSQLGRFQGTNYNEQFF. In DNA, the CDR3 is TGTGCCAGCAGCCAACTTGGGCGGTTTCAGGGTACTAACTACAATGAGCAGTTCTTC.